The entry that follows covers one T cell receptor beta chain sequence. Its recognized antigen is unknown. Per-nucleotide qualities are absent, and no much larger clonotype sits a single base away. Per the publication, the time point label means: baseline before first vaccination. Vaccinee samples came from UK trials COV001 and COV002, including a single-blind randomized controlled phase 2/3 trial of AZD1222 (ChAdOx1 nCoV-19) in healthy adults. For TCRbeta chain sequencing, PBMC samples were collected from trial participants at day 0 and at day 28 after the second dose. These data are taken from a study of T cell responses to AZD1222 COVID-19 vaccine (dated by TCRdb to the early 2020s). With respect to the entire study: Because spike-specific TCR depth and breadth did not differ between the two schedules, AZD1222 recipients who got a second dose at roughly 4 weeks were pooled with those who got a second dose at roughly 12 weeks. TCR sequencing was performed for about 250 trial participants, of whom about 200 were given two doses of AZD1222 and about 25 were given two doses of MenACWY control vaccine. Trial participants were enrolled into age subgroups of 18-55, 56-69 and 70-plus years, which contained around 150, 28 and 57 TCR-sequenced participants, respectively.

Broader findings and caveats from the paper: Participants were mostly white British, with more females than males. The authors suggested clonal diversity may have been underestimated. After two AZD1222 doses, spike-specific TCR breadth and depth were significantly higher than at day 0 and than in MenACWY recipients. The whole spike protein was spanned by vaccine-associated CD4 TCRs, and dominant responses were seen in regions 160-218 and 743-854. Because no day 14 peak-response samples were available, repertoires were characterized only after the peak T cell response. In the small 56-69-year group, the increase in depth fell short of significance, most likely because of low power. Only five or six AZD1222 recipients were SARS-CoV-2 seropositive at baseline, limiting conclusions about previously exposed vaccinees. Reportedly, almost half of the unique spike-specific TCRs recognized epitopes lying outside the regions that are mutated in the B.1.351 and B.1.1.7 variants.

V gives up 6 bases and J gives up 2 bases, and the segment between their germline ends measures 18 bases. The germline V gene provides CDR1 MDHEN and CDR2 SYDVKM. From its cysteine to its phenylalanine, the CDR3 spans 16 amino acids. Here the CDR3 DNA is all that survives: 48 bases in frame from base 1. The CDR3 regions of human TCRbeta chains were subjected to immunosequencing. The study's own analysis went as follows. TCRs in the repertoires were matched against a reference library of SARS-CoV-2-specific TCRs that had been generated with the MIRA antigen-specificity platform. Breadth was defined as the fraction of unique TCRs that were SARS-CoV-2-associated, and depth was defined as the fraction of total T cells that were SARS-CoV-2-associated. Using the MIRA data, every spike-specific TCR was mapped to the spike region that the TCR reacted to and assigned to either a CD4 or a CD8 class. Log10-transformed breadth and depth values were compared by one-way ANOVA with Sidak's multiple comparisons tests. Held by TCRdb, this immuneACCESS table contains in-frame sequences only and omits some clones. Under half of the omission traces to an unresolved V gene where checked; the cause of the rest is unknown. V, J and clone size were drawn from that table, and D and trimming were deduced from the DNA. The sample data list around 110,000 clones, and just under 95% of these were observed just once. The ten largest account for 2.5% to 3.5% of the sample.

This chain is built from TRBV28 and TRBJ2-3, and TRBD1 may be the D gene, going by 5 matching bases. This TCR was sampled from an adult in good health. Sequencing used peripheral blood, obtained on day 0 of AZD1222 vaccination. Here is the DNA: TGTGCCAGCAGGCCATTCGGTTCTGGGGCCACAGATACGCAGTATTTT. Translated, it gives CASRPFGSGATDTQYF.